This TCR beta chain comes out of a study of response to subunit inactivated influenza vaccine (dated by TCRdb to about 2018). The study in broad terms: Deep quantitative T cell receptor repertoire profiling was used in the study to track responses to a trivalent subunit inactivated influenza vaccine.

What the authors observed across the whole study: It was suggested by the authors that each seasonal influenza vaccination may recruit only a limited number of new T cells.

Library preparation was by RT-PCR. Sequencing relied on an Illumina HiSeq 2500. TCRdb trimmed the raw reads at Q25, called clones with MiXCR and kept productive beta chains. A single entry per CDR3 protein holds the most common genes and DNA from its merged rows. The sample records under 850,000 distinct CDR3 sequences, less than 20% of which are singletons. Clones ranked in the top ten supply roughly 11% of the sample. The CDR3 numbers 12 residues from cysteine through phenylalanine. CDR3 DNA is the only sequence kept; it has 36 bases, read in frame from the first base. CDR1 and CDR2, per the germline V gene, are MNHNS and SASEGT. V sheds 2 bases and J sheds 5 bases, leaving 4 bases between their ends. This clonotype turned up a few times. Its antigen is not yet known. Within one base of it there is no much larger clone, and no base qualities were kept.

The source material was PBMCs from blood, sampled about 5 days after vaccination. The receptor's source is a man aged 45-60 years who received an inactivated influenza vaccine. Donor details come from another sample of the same person, matched by shared clones. The rearrangement joined TRBV6-1 to TRBJ1-5, with the identity of the D gene unclear. The DNA sequence is given as TGTGCCAGCAGTGAACCAGATCAGCCCCAGCATTTT. Translated, this is CASSEPDQPQHF.